This TCR beta chain was captured by sequencing in a study of technical replicates of blood from a handful of donors. This clone was seen only once. Sequencing used immunoSEQ multiplex PCR; TCRdb keeps in-frame clones, though not all of them. The sample has tens of thousands of clones; about 86% are singletons. V was cut by 1 base and J by 4 bases, with 10 bases left in between. Germline V gene sequence: CDR1 SSHAT, CDR2 FNYEAQ (reference sequence). This CDR3 comprises 15 residues. The rearrangement links TRBV7-7 to TRBJ2-2, with D unclear. The source of this sequence is a human donor in good health. Some clones in this sample may be carry-over from other donors' samples. Sequencing was done on a sample of PBMCs. CDR3 region: CASSLGLSSTGELFF. The CDR3 DNA reads TGTGCCAGCAGCTTAGGATTGAGCTCCACCGGGGAGCTGTTTTTT.